This TCR beta chain is from a study of cytomegalovirus exposure and HLA in healthy donors. Study results and limitations: HLA-A and HLA-B allele assignments for most subjects were reportedly predicted accurately using TCR beta sequences. The authors judged a highly shared variant cluster likely a sequencing artifact.

With regard to this clone: What it binds is not known.

PCR primers comprised 60 Vbeta and 13 Jbeta primers. Repertoires were generated with immunoSEQ multiplex PCR, while TCRdb's copy carries only in-frame clones and drops some. The data hold about 160,000 clones, with 70% to 80% observed a single time. Specimen: PBMCs. This receptor was identified in a man aged 35-49 years in good health and CMV-seronegative.

Here the CDR3 DNA reads TGCAGCGTTTCGTCAGGACTCTATGGCTACACCTTC. It encodes CSVSSGLYGYTF. This chain links TRBV29-1 with TRBJ1-2; D gene ambiguous. The CDR3 is 12 residues long. The germline V gene encodes CDR1 SQVTM and CDR2 ANQGSEA. The V gene lost 5 bases and the J gene lost 4 bases, with 11 bases spanning the gap.